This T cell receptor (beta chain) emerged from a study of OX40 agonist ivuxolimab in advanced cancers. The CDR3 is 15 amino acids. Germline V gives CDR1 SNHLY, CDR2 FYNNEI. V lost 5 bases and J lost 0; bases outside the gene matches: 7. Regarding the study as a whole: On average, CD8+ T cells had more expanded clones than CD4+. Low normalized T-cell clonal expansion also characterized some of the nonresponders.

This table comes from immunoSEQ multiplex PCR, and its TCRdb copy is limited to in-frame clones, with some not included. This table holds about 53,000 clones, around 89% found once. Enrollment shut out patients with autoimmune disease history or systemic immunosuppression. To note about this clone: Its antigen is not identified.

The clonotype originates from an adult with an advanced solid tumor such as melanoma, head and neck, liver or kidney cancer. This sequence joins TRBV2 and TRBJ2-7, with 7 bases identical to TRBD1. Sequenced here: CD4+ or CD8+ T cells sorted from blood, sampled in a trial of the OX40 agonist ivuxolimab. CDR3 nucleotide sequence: TGTGCCAGCAGTCGGGACAGCTCGAGCTCCTACGAGCAGTACTTC. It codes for CASSRDSSSSYEQYF.